The clone carrying this TCR beta chain was observed a handful of times. The antigen is undetermined. The CDR3 totals 14 residues. The junction had 4 bases not matched to a gene; V was cut back by 5 bases and J by 4 bases. Per germline, CDR1 LNHDA and CDR2 SQIVND (reference sequence). Over 18 months, lack of ophthalmopathy progression marked Graves' hyperthyroidism as stable. Patients aged 18 to 65 had newly diagnosed hyperthyroidism of under 2 months' duration. The PBMCs were sourced from fresh peripheral blood (about 9.6 ml). The CDR3 regions of TCR beta were amplified from RNA transcripts. First-round RT-PCR of the TCR CDR3 relied on the HTBI primer set. TCRdb recomputed calls from the multiplex PCR reads with MiXCR, one row per CDR3 protein. The table lists about 590,000 distinct CDR3 sequences, approximately 14% of them singletons. The data originate from a study of T cells in Graves' hyperthyroidism and ophthalmopathy. Notes on the study in general: Clonotypes that were expanded in thyroid above 0.001 mostly appeared in blood too.

The chain links TRBV19 to TRBJ1-4; 7 positions agree with TRBD1. Sequencing was performed on blood. The receptor was isolated from a woman in her thirties with Graves' hyperthyroidism. The CDR3 DNA follows: TGTGCCAGTAGTTGGGACAGCAATAATGAAAAACTGTTTTTT. This codes for CASSWDSNNEKLFF.